Reported below is one TCR beta chain. Its antigen remains unidentified. Trimming pared 5 bases from V and 2 bases from J, leaving 12 bases between. The CDR3 totals 15 residues. The germline gives CDR1 MNHEY, CDR2 SVGAGI. cDNA serving as the sequencing template came from extracted, reverse transcribed RNA. The table came from immunoSEQ multiplex PCR; TCRdb's copy has only in-frame clones and leaves some out. The sample carries approximately 12,000 clones, about 59% recorded once. Obtained from alopecia areata patients were lesional scalp punch biopsies along with peripheral blood. The data originate from a study of CD8+ T cells in alopecia areata. Overall study results and limits: Lesional scalp displayed greater clonality than normal scalp, most notably in alopecia totalis/universalis.

The TCR comes from a human donor with alopecia areata. The sample taken for sequencing was skin. The V gene is TRBV6-5, the J gene TRBJ2-2; D is perhaps TRBD1 or TRBD2 (5 bases each). CDR3: CASSGGHHNTGELFF. The CDR3 DNA reads TGTGCCAGCAGTGGGGGTCATCACAACACCGGGGAGCTGTTTTTT.